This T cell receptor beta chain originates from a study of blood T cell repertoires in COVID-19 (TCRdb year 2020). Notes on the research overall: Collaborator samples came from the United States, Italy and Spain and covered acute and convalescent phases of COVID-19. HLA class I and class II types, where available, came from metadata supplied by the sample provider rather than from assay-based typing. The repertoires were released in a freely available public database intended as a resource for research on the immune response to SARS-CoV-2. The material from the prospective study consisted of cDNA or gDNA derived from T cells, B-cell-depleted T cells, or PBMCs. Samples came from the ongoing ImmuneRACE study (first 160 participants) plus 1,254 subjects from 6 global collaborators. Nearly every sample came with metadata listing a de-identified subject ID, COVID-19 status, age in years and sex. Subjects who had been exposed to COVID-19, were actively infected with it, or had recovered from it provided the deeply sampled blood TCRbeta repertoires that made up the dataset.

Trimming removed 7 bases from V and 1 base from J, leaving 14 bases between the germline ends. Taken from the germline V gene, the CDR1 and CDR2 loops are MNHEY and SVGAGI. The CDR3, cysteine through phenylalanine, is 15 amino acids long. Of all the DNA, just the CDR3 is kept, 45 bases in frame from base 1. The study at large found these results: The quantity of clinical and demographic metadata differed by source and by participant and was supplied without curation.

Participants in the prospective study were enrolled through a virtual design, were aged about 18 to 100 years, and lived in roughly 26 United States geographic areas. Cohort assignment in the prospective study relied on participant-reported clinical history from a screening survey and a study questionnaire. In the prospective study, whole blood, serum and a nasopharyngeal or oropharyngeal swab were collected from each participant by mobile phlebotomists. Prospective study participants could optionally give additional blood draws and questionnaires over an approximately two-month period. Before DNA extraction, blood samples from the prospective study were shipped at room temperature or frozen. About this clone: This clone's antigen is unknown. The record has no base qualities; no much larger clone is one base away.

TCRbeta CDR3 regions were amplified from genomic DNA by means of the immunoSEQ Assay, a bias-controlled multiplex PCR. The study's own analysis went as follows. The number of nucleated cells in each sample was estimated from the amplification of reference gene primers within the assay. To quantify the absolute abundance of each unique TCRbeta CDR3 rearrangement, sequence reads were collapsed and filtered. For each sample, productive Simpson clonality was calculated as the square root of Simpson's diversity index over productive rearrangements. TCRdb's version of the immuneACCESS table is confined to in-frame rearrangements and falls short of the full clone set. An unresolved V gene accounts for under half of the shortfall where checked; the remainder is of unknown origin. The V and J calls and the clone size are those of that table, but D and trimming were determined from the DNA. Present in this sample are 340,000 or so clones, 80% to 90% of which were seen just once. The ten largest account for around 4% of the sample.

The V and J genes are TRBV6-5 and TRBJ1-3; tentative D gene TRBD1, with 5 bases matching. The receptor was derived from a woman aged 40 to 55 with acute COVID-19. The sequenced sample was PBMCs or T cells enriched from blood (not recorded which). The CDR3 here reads CASTLTVGSGNTIYF. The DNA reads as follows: TGTGCCAGCACCCTGACAGTCGGGTCTGGAAACACCATATATTTT.